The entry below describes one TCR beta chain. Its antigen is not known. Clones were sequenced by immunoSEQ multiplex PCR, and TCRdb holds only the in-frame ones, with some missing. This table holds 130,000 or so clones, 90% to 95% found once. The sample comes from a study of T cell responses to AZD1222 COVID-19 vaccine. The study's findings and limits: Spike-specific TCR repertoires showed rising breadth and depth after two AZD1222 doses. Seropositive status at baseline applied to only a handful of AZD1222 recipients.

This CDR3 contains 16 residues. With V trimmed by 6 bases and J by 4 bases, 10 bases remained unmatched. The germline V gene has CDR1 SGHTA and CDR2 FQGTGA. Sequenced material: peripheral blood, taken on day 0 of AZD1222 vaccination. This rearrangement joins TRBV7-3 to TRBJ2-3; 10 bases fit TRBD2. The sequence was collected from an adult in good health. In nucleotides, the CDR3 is TGTGCCAGCAGAATTAACCTAGCGGGAGCCTCAGATACGCAGTATTTT. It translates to CASRINLAGASDTQYF. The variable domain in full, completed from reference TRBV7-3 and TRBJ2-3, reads GAGVSQTPSNKVTEKGKYVELRCDPISGHTALYWYRQSLGQGPEFLIYFQGTGAADDSGLPNDRFFAVRPEGSVSTLKIQRTERGDSAVYLCASRINLAGASDTQYFGPGTRLTVL.